The next 9 T cell receptor beta chains were all read from a single sample in a study of T-cell memory formation after mild COVID-19. TCRdb re-analysed the 5' RACE reads in MiXCR, keeping a single row per CDR3 protein. Of hundreds of thousands of distinct CDR3 sequences in the sample, more than 15% are singletons; the top ten hold more than 20%. The sequencing input was PBMCs or a T cell subset sorted from them (not recorded which). These receptor sequences come from a man between 18 and 35 years old who had mild COVID-19 (a few samples of this study predate the infection). Cell type and time point are not known.

This clonotype showed up just a few times. This chain links TRBV20-1 with TRBJ1-1; TRBD1 matches at 9 bases. From germline, CDR1 is DFQATT and CDR2 SNEGSKA (reference sequence). V gave up 6 bases and J gave up 3 bases; unmatched junction bases: 11. This CDR3 is built from 15 residues. Here the CDR3 DNA reads TGCAGTGCGAAGGACAGGGGTTTTATAGACACTGAAGCTTTCTTT. It is translated as CSAKDRGFIDTEAFF.

The chain couples TRBV7-2 to TRBJ1-2; 8 nucleotides match TRBD1. V lost 2 bases to trimming and J lost 2 bases; unmatched junction nucleotides: 13. Looked up from germline, CDR1 is SGHTA and CDR2 is FQGNSA. The CDR3 is 18 residues long. The DNA for the CDR3 is TGTGCCAGCAGCTTATGGGGGGACAGGACCGGCAGAAACTATGGCTACACCTTC. It is translated as CASSLWGDRTGRNYGYTF.

The V and J genes are TRBV20-1 and TRBJ1-3; D is uncertain. The germline CDR1 and CDR2 sequences are DFQATT and SNEGSKA (reference sequence). This CDR3 is 14 amino acids long. V was cut by 5 bases and J by 0 bases, with 11 bases left in between. Here the CDR3 reads CSASPAVSGNTIYF. In nucleotides, the CDR3 is TGCAGTGCTTCCCCGGCGGTCTCTGGAAACACCATATATTTT.

The chain joins TRBV5-6 to TRBJ2-3; D not resolved. Germline V gene lookup returns CDR1 SGHDT and CDR2 YYEEEE. V gave up 0 bases and J gave up 5 bases, with 7 bases separating them. CDR3 length: 13 amino acids. CDR3 loop: CASSLGFRDTQYF. CDR3 bases: TGTGCCAGCAGCTTGGGATTCCGAGATACGCAGTATTTT.

This clonotype was seen a handful of times. This chain joins TRBV20-1 and TRBJ2-5; 9 bases are shared with TRBD1. CDR3 size: 15 residues. V shed 4 bases, J shed 2 bases, and the junction held 8 bases outside the gene matches. Germline CDR1 DFQATT, CDR2 SNEGSKA (reference sequence). CDR3 DNA sequence: TGCAGTGCTAACCACCCGACAGGGGGGCAAGAGACCCAGTACTTC. Translation gives CSANHPTGGQETQYF.

This clonotype was seen a handful of times. The chain has TRBV7-8 and TRBJ1-2, with D uncertain. The CDR3 totals 13 residues. Trimming shortened V by 1 base and J by 3 bases, and 6 bases separated the two germline ends. From germline, CDR1 is SGHVS and CDR2 FQNEAQ. CDR3 amino acids: CASSLEAYYGYTF. DNA for the CDR3: TGTGCCAGCAGCTTAGAGGCCTACTATGGCTACACCTTC.

The sample holds many counts of this clonotype. The rearrangement uses TRBV7-9 and TRBJ2-7; 8 nucleotides align to TRBD2. V lost 2 bases to trimming and J lost 4 bases; unmatched junction nucleotides: 10. Germline V gene data show CDR1 as SEHNR and CDR2 as FQNEAQ (reference sequence). The CDR3 is 16 amino acids. The CDR3 nucleotides are TGTGCCAGCAGCTTATCGTCCGGGACTAGTTTATACGAGCAGTACTTC. This sequence encodes CASSLSSGTSLYEQYF.

This clonotype has only a few counts. The chain is built from TRBV7-9 and TRBJ2-7, with unresolved D. Germline V gene sequence: CDR1 SEHNR, CDR2 FQNEAQ (reference sequence). Trimming pared 4 bases from V and 0 bases from J, leaving 4 bases between. CDR3 length: 12 amino acids. CDR3 amino acids: CASSSTSYEQYF. CDR3 DNA: TGTGCCAGCAGCTCCACCTCCTACGAGCAGTACTTC.

This clonotype was recorded a few times. The CDR3 sequence: CASSPRAGYEYRTDTEAFF. The CDR3 nucleotides read TGTGCCAGCAGCCCGCGGGCAGGGTACGAATATCGAACGGACACTGAAGCTTTCTTT. The chain recombines TRBV7-9 with TRBJ1-1; D is possibly TRBD1 (5 bases). The germline gives CDR1 SEHNR, CDR2 FQNEAQ (reference sequence). The CDR3 totals 19 residues. The V and J ends lost 5 bases and 3 bases respectively, with 28 bases between them.